Following are 15 T cell receptor beta chains from one sample sequenced in a study of T cell responses to AZD1222 COVID-19 vaccine. TCRdb's copy holds only in-frame clones and misses some; the assay was immunoSEQ multiplex PCR. The sample lists about 120,000 clones; about 81% were seen once. The sample was peripheral blood, taken on day 0 of AZD1222 vaccination. These receptors originate from an adult in good health.

This clone was recorded once. The J gene is TRBJ1-3, the V gene TRBV6-5; 9 bases are a match to TRBD1. After removal of 2 bases from V and 3 bases from J, the junction contained 5 bases not matched to a gene. The germline CDR1 and CDR2 sequences are MNHEY and SVGAGI. CDR3 length: 16 residues. CDR3 DNA sequence: TGTGCCAGCAGTTACGGCCGGGACAGGGTTGGAAACACCATATATTTT. This translates into CASSYGRDRVGNTIYF.

The chain couples TRBV29-1 to TRBJ2-2; D is undetermined. The CDR3 extends over 14 amino acids. Per the germline V gene, CDR1 is SQVTM and CDR2 is ANQGSEA. Trimming stripped 7 bases from V and 3 bases from J, with 15 bases between. DNA for the CDR3: TGCAGCGGTGGCCCCCACCGGGACACCGGGGAGCTGTTTTTT. This sequence encodes CSGGPHRDTGELFF.

The gene calls are TRBV7-9 and TRBJ1-4; D gene uncertain. Germline V CDR1 and CDR2: SEHNR, FQNEAQ (reference sequence). The CDR3 length is 15 residues. Trimming shortened V by 1 base and J by 8 bases, and 14 bases separated the two germline ends. The CDR3 sequence is CASSLGLALGEKLFF. DNA of the CDR3: TGTGCCAGCAGCTTAGGTCTCGCTCTGGGCGAAAAACTGTTTTTT.

The genes are TRBV6-4 and TRBJ2-3, with TRBD2 matching 10 bases. The J segment lost 2 bases and the V segment lost 5 bases, leaving 1 base of the junction unmatched. CDR3 length equals 14 residues. In germline, CDR1 is MRHNA, CDR2 SNTAGT. The CDR3 spells CASSSGGATDTQYF. CDR3 DNA sequence: TGTGCCAGCAGTAGCGGGGGGGCCACAGATACGCAGTATTTT.

The chain carries TRBV5-1 and TRBJ2-1, with 13 bases identical to TRBD2. Germline values: CDR1 SGHRS, CDR2 YFSETQ. V dropped 0 bases and J dropped 9; count of bases not matched to a gene: 15. The CDR3 runs to 19 residues. CDR3 protein: CASSLVSLGGLAGRGEQFF. The CDR3 nucleotides read TGCGCCAGCAGCTTGGTTTCCTTAGGGGGACTAGCGGGAAGAGGTGAGCAGTTCTTC.

The chain uses TRBV7-2 and TRBJ2-2, with 9 bases lining up with TRBD2. Per the germline V gene, CDR1 is SGHTA and CDR2 is FQGNSA. This CDR3 is built from 18 residues. Trimming cost V 5 bases and J 2 bases; bases outside gene matches: 12. The CDR3: CASSPPRGLAGNTGELFF. Here the CDR3 DNA reads TGTGCCAGCAGCCCCCCGCGAGGGCTAGCGGGAAACACCGGGGAGCTGTTTTTT. Full variable domain (remainder filled in from reference TRBV7-2 and TRBJ2-2): GAGVSQSPSNKVTEKGKDVELRCDPISGHTALYWYRQSLGQGLEFLIYFQGNSAPDKSGLPSDRFSAERTGGSVSTLTIQRTQQEDSAVYLCASSPPRGLAGNTGELFFGEGSRLTVL.

The chain uses TRBV2 and TRBJ2-1, with D possibly called TRBD1 or TRBD2 (5 bases each). The CDR3 loop spans 15 amino acids. V was cut by 6 bases and J by 0 bases, with 12 bases left in between. Germline V gives CDR1 SNHLY, CDR2 FYNNEI. CDR3 bases: TGTGCCAGCAGGGGACGAGAAAGCTCCTACAATGAGCAGTTCTTC. This codes for CASRGRESSYNEQFF.

V is TRBV6-4 and J is TRBJ2-2, with D tentatively TRBD2 (5 bases). CDR1 is MRHNA, CDR2 SNTAGT, per germline. Trimming removed 6 bases from V and 7 bases from J, with 9 bases in between. This CDR3 contains 12 residues. In nucleotides, the CDR3 is TGTGCCAGCAGCAACGCGGGCGGGGAGCTGTTTTTT. It yields the protein CASSNAGGELFF.

J is TRBJ2-2 and V is TRBV2; 11 nucleotides line up with TRBD2. The germline CDR1 and CDR2 sequences are SNHLY and FYNNEI. V was pared by 5 bases and J by 8 bases, with 10 bases of the junction left unmatched. CDR3 length: 16 residues. CDR3 amino acids: CASSKSSGRNLGELFF. The CDR3 nucleotides are TGTGCCAGCAGTAAATCTAGCGGGAGGAATTTAGGGGAGCTGTTTTTT.

The chain carries TRBV28 and TRBJ1-2; 9 positions match TRBD1. Germline CDR1 is MDHEN and CDR2 is SYDVKM. The CDR3 runs 15 residues. Trimming at V came to 5 bases and at J to 6 bases, leaving 10 bases not matched to a gene. Here the CDR3 DNA reads TGTGCCAGCAGTGCCCAGGACAGGGGCGGGGATGGCTACACCTTC. Amino acids: CASSAQDRGGDGYTF.

The table lists this clone with a count of one. The J gene is TRBJ2-3, the V gene TRBV7-9; 8 bases line up with TRBD1. The trim removed 10 bases at V and 6 bases at J, leaving 6 bases unmatched. The CDR3 spans 12 residues. Germline CDR1 is SEHNR and CDR2 is FQNEAQ (reference sequence). CDR3 residues: CATTGGVDTQYF. CDR3 coding DNA: TGTGCCACAACAGGGGGAGTCGATACGCAGTATTTT. Looking up the rest from reference TRBV7-9 and TRBJ2-3 gives the full variable domain: DTGVSQNPRHKITKRGQNVTFRCDPISEHNRLYWYRQTLGQGPEFLTYFQNEAQLEKSRLLSDRFSAERPKGSFSTLEIQRTEQGDSAMYLCATTGGVDTQYFGPGTRLTVL.

The chain joins TRBV11-2 to TRBJ2-7, with TRBD1 matching over 7 bases. CDR3 size: 15 residues. In germline, CDR1 is SGHAT, CDR2 FQNNGV. J gave up 5 bases and V 1 base, and 8 bases lay outside the gene matches. CDR3 nucleotides: TGTGCCAGCAGCTTAGTACAGGGGATGAGCAACGAGCAGTACTTC. This gives the protein CASSLVQGMSNEQYF. Based on the CDR3 plus reference TRBV11-2 and TRBJ2-7, the full variable domain is EAGVAQSPRYKIIEKRQSVAFWCNPISGHATLYWYQQILGQGPKLLIQFQNNGVVDDSQLPKDRFSAERLKGVDSTLKIQPAKLEDSAVYLCASSLVQGMSNEQYFGPGTRLTVT.

This clone is termed medium-sized. The chain has TRBV11-2 and TRBJ2-5; weak D call: TRBD1 (5 bases). From germline, CDR1 is SGHAT and CDR2 FQNNGV. The CDR3 spans 13 residues. Trimming removed 4 bases from V and 5 bases from J, with 11 bases in between. Here the CDR3 DNA reads TGTGCCAGCAGCTCTGGGGCTCCGGAGACCCAGTACTTC. Residues: CASSSGAPETQYF.

This clone was observed once. The chain is built from TRBV27 and TRBJ1-1; no clear D gene. The V end was cut by 1 base, the J end by 1 base, with 13 bases between. CDR3 length equals 16 residues. Germline values: CDR1 MNHEY, CDR2 SMNVEV (reference sequence). CDR3 sequence (DNA): TGTGCCAGCAGTTTATTACGGGGAGTAGGGAACACTGAAGCTTTCTTT. Its protein is CASSLLRGVGNTEAFF.

CDR3 sequence: CASSDVYEQYF. CDR3 coding DNA: TGCGCCAGCAGTGATGTCTACGAGCAGTACTTC. This rearrangement joins TRBV10-2 to TRBJ2-7; unclear D gene. Trimming stripped 3 bases from V and 3 bases from J, with 3 bases between. The CDR3 covers 11 residues. Looked up from germline, CDR1 is WSHSY and CDR2 is SAAADI.